These 17 T cell receptor beta chains share one sample of origin, sequenced in a study of blood T cell repertoires in COVID-19. Clones were sequenced by immunoSEQ multiplex PCR, and TCRdb holds only the in-frame ones, with some missing. Among roughly 380,000 clones, roughly 90% were seen once, and the ten largest hold around 3%. The specimen was PBMCs or T cells enriched from blood (not recorded which). The source of these receptors is a woman aged 25 to 39 who had recovered from COVID-19.

The chain couples TRBV6-5 to TRBJ1-4, with 8 bases aligning to TRBD1. Losses at the gene ends were 2 bases for V and 4 bases for J; bases not matched to a gene: 3. The CDR3 is made up of 15 amino acids. In germline, CDR1 is MNHEY, CDR2 SVGAGI. CDR3 coding DNA: TGTGCCAGCAGTTACAGGACAGGGAGTAATGAAAAACTGTTTTTT. It yields the protein CASSYRTGSNEKLFF.

The V gene is TRBV28, the J gene TRBJ1-1; the D gene is possibly TRBD1 (5 bases). Per germline, CDR1 MDHEN and CDR2 SYDVKM. The ends were cut back, 6 bases at V and 3 bases at J, with 14 bases in the middle. The CDR3 loop spans 14 amino acids. CDR3 residues: CASRRGGRDTEAFF. The CDR3 coding sequence is TGTGCCAGCAGAAGGGGAGGGAGGGACACTGAAGCTTTCTTT.

The CDR3 DNA is TGTGCCAGCAGCGTATTCACGAACACCGGGGAGCTGTTTTTT. This translates into CASSVFTNTGELFF. The J gene is TRBJ2-2, the V gene TRBV9; D unclear. The CDR3 is 14 amino acids. V was clipped by 1 base and J by 0 bases, with 4 bases between them. In germline, CDR1 is SGDLS, CDR2 YYNGEE.

This clone was picked up a small number of times. The gene calls are TRBV4-1 and TRBJ2-7, with TRBD2 matching 13 bases. This CDR3 is built from 15 residues. The ends lost 0 bases at V and 7 bases at J; junction bases unmatched: 3. Germline lookup yields CDR1 MGHRA and CDR2 YSYEKL. This CDR3 is CASSQEGLAGVEQYF. The CDR3 region has the DNA TGCGCCAGCAGCCAAGAAGGACTAGCGGGAGTTGAGCAGTACTTC.

The V gene is TRBV14, the J gene TRBJ2-7, with 7 positions matching TRBD1. V dropped 4 bases and J dropped 5; count of bases not matched to a gene: 5. The CDR3 is 13 residues long. CDR1 SGHDN and CDR2 FVKESK come from the germline V gene. CDR3 DNA: TGTGCCAGCAGCCGAGACAGGGCCCACGAGCAGTACTTC. Its protein is CASSRDRAHEQYF.

The V and J genes are TRBV11-2 and TRBJ2-1; possibly TRBD2 for D (6 bases). V shed 6 bases and J shed 8 bases, with 17 bases lying between them. Germline V gene data show CDR1 as SGHAT and CDR2 as FQNNGV. The CDR3 has 14 residues. CDR3 region: CASRGGSMGYEQFF. As DNA, the CDR3 is TGTGCCAGCAGGGGGGGATCCATGGGCTATGAGCAGTTCTTC.

With regard to this clone: An end of the junction does not agree with germline; a read error may underlie this. The DNA for the CDR3 is TGTGCCAGCAGTATGGTTGGCAGGGGCACGGATACGCAGTATTTT. This codes for CASSMVGRGTDTQYF. V gene TRBV27 combines with J gene TRBJ2-3; tentative D call: TRBD1 (6 bases). The CDR3 spans 15 residues. Germline values: CDR1 MNHEY, CDR2 SMNVEV (reference sequence).

This sequence joins TRBV3-1 (or the pseudogene TRBV3-2) and TRBJ2-6; no definite D call. CDR1 is LGHDT and CDR2 is YNNKEL in the germline V gene (reference sequence). Between the trimmed V and J ends, which lost 1 base and 2 bases, there was a span of 9 bases. The CDR3 sequence is 16 residues long. The CDR3 DNA is TGTGCCAGCAGCCAAGGCATTAGCCCTGGGGCCAACGTCCTGACTTTC. This codes for CASSQGISPGANVLTF.

This clone came up once. The chain carries TRBV4-1 and TRBJ2-7, with TRBD2 matching over 9 bases. Losses at the gene ends were 3 bases for V and 2 bases for J; bases not matched to a gene: 5. Germline V gene sequence: CDR1 MGHRA, CDR2 YSYEKL. The CDR3 length is 15 residues. Here the CDR3 reads CASSHSAGGTYEQYF. In nucleotides, the CDR3 is TGCGCCAGCAGCCATTCAGCGGGAGGCACCTACGAGCAGTACTTC.

This chain links TRBV3-1 (or the pseudogene TRBV3-2) with TRBJ1-4; TRBD1 might be the D (5 bases). V was trimmed by 2 bases and J by 7 bases, leaving 14 bases between them. Germline CDR1 reads LGHDT; CDR2 reads YNNKEL (reference sequence). This CDR3 comprises 15 residues. Written as DNA, the CDR3 is TGTGCCAGCAGCCAAAGAAAGGGGCTGGGTGAAAAACTGTTTTTT. Protein: CASSQRKGLGEKLFF.

V usage is TRBV5-4 and J usage is TRBJ1-2, with 7 nucleotides matching TRBD1. Trimming took 4 bases from V and 4 from J; bases not matched to a gene: 16. The CDR3 has 17 amino acids. Germline values: CDR1 SGHNT, CDR2 YYREEE (reference sequence). The CDR3 loop is CASSKGGPGQLFYGYTF. DNA of the CDR3: TGTGCCAGCAGCAAGGGTGGGCCGGGACAGCTTTTCTATGGCTACACCTTC. Together with reference TRBV5-4 and TRBJ1-2, the CDR3 gives the full variable domain: ETGVTQSPTHLIKTRGQQVTLRCSSQSGHNTVSWYQQALGQGPQFIFQYYREEENGRGNFPPRFSGLQFPNYSSELNVNALELDDSALYLCASSKGGPGQLFYGYTFGSGTRLTVV.

This chain connects TRBV9 to TRBJ2-7; 9 bases are shared with TRBD1. CDR1 is SGDLS and CDR2 is YYNGEE in the germline V gene. This CDR3 is built from 16 residues. J gave up 3 bases and V 4 bases, and 11 bases lay outside the gene matches. CDR3 sequence: CASSSTAGTGLYEQYF. The DNA for the CDR3 is TGTGCCAGCAGCTCAACGGCCGGGACAGGGCTCTACGAGCAGTACTTC.

The chain uses TRBV7-9 and TRBJ2-1, with D perhaps matching TRBD2 (5 bases). The CDR3 extends over 15 amino acids. Per germline, CDR1 SEHNR and CDR2 FQNEAQ (reference sequence). Trimming stripped 5 bases from V and 1 base from J, with 12 bases between. The CDR3: CASSPGESSYNEQFF. DNA for the CDR3: TGTGCCAGCAGCCCCGGGGAGTCTTCCTACAATGAGCAGTTCTTC.

This clone appeared a single time. The chain's CDR3 is CSYTGSYEQYF. The CDR3 DNA reads as TGCAGCTACACAGGGTCTTACGAGCAGTACTTC. This sequence joins TRBV29-1 and TRBJ2-7; possibly TRBD1 for D (6 bases). V dropped 8 bases and J dropped 4 bases, with 12 bases sitting between them. The germline V gene has CDR1 SQVTM and CDR2 ANQGSEA. The CDR3 totals 11 residues.

The CDR3, as DNA: TGTGCCAGCAGTGTTGAGACAGGGACCTACGAGCAGTACTTC. Its protein product is CASSVETGTYEQYF. The chain uses TRBV2 and TRBJ2-7; 7 bases map to TRBD1. Trimming at V came to 4 bases and at J to 2 bases, leaving 5 bases not matched to a gene. Germline CDR1 and CDR2: SNHLY and FYNNEI. This CDR3 has 14 amino acids.

The V and J genes are TRBV24-1 and TRBJ2-3; 7 bases agree with TRBD2. Germline trimming cut 8 bases from V and 2 bases from J; bases unmatched to any gene: 9. The V gene's germline CDR1 is KGHDR and CDR2 SFDVKD. CDR3 length: 15 residues. CDR3: CATMAGVAPTDTQYF. The CDR3 nucleotides are TGTGCCACCATGGCGGGAGTAGCCCCCACAGATACGCAGTATTTT.

This chain links TRBV25-1 with TRBJ2-1; tentative D call: TRBD1 (6 bases). V gave up 1 base and J gave up 6 bases, with 16 bases separating them. CDR3 size: 16 residues. Germline V lookup: CDR1 MGHDK, CDR2 SYGVNS. CDR3: CASSESHRENVNEQFF. The CDR3 DNA reads as TGTGCCAGCAGTGAATCCCACAGGGAAAATGTCAATGAGCAGTTCTTC.